This T cell receptor (beta chain) is from a study of T cells after yellow fever vaccination. This clonotype was observed a handful of times. Its antigen is unknown. Study-wide results and caveats: The booster response re-showed most primary clones: around 95% CD4, more than 80% CD8. Highly abundant clonotypes carried over from the bulk population could end up in FACS-sorted repertoires as contaminants.

Per germline, CDR1 MDHEN and CDR2 SYDVKM. The junction had 9 bases not matched to a gene; V was cut back by 4 bases and J by 6 bases. This CDR3 is built from 15 residues. TCRdb re-analysed the 5' RACE reads in MiXCR, keeping a single row per CDR3 protein. The data hold 500,000 to 650,000 distinct CDR3 sequences, with 17% observed a single time. V usage is TRBV28 and J usage is TRBJ2-3, with 8 bases fitting TRBD2. The TCR was taken from a man between 18 and 35 years old who received the YFV17D yellow fever vaccine. The specimen comprised PBMCs, sampled 5 to 6 days after the first yellow fever vaccination. The CDR3 loop is CASSSAGAGFDTQYF. CDR3 bases: TGTGCCAGCAGTTCAGCGGGGGCCGGCTTTGATACGCAGTATTTT.